The rows below give T cell receptor beta chains drawn from one sample of a study of shared clonotypes between healthy human individuals. TCRdb's copy holds only in-frame clones and misses some; the assay was immunoSEQ multiplex PCR. The profile shows about 980,000 clones, around 80% of them singletons. Sequenced input: memory CD4+ T cells sorted from blood. These receptors all stem from a man younger than 35 in good health. CDR3s leave out the opening cysteine and the closing phenylalanine or tryptophan. Each record gives: CDR3 protein, clone size, V gene, D gene, J gene. D genes are given only for firm matches. A row's size may be missing; if present it is once, few, many or a size class.

CDR3 protein: ASSGLTVTEAF
clone size: NA
V gene: TRBV10-2
D gene: NA
J gene: TRBJ1-1

CDR3 protein: ASRPVAHTEAF
clone size: many
V gene: TRBV9
D gene: NA
J gene: TRBJ1-1

CDR3 protein: ASSFGRATDTQY
clone size: NA
V gene: TRBV28
D gene: NA
J gene: TRBJ2-3

CDR3 protein: ASSPMNTEAF
clone size: NA
V gene: TRBV18
D gene: NA
J gene: TRBJ1-1

CDR3 protein: ASKDGGVGGYT
clone size: NA
V gene: TRBV9
D gene: NA
J gene: TRBJ1-2

CDR3 protein: ASSLGGSIIAGELF
clone size: NA
V gene: TRBV28
D gene: NA
J gene: TRBJ2-2

CDR3 protein: ASSPPIDRGNSPLH
clone size: NA
V gene: TRBV18
D gene: TRBD1
J gene: TRBJ1-6

CDR3 protein: ASRSDREKLF
clone size: NA
V gene: TRBV10-1
D gene: NA
J gene: TRBJ1-4

CDR3 protein: ASSLAWGPGKLF
clone size: NA
V gene: TRBV5-5
D gene: NA
J gene: TRBJ1-4

CDR3 protein: ASSEFTGISYNEQF
clone size: NA
V gene: TRBV6-1
D gene: NA
J gene: TRBJ2-1

CDR3 protein: ASSQDGPRESSYNEQF
clone size: NA
V gene: TRBV4-1
D gene: NA
J gene: TRBJ2-1

CDR3 protein: SVLTGTNYGYT
clone size: NA
V gene: TRBV29-1
D gene: NA
J gene: TRBJ1-2

CDR3 protein: ASSRRGGPDEQF
clone size: NA
V gene: TRBV5-1
D gene: NA
J gene: TRBJ2-1

CDR3 protein: ASSFSSTGGTYGNTIY
clone size: NA
V gene: TRBV7-2
D gene: TRBD1
J gene: TRBJ1-3

CDR3 protein: ASSEATSPLRGELF
clone size: NA
V gene: TRBV2
D gene: NA
J gene: TRBJ2-2

CDR3 protein: ASSEYRSSGANVLT
clone size: NA
V gene: TRBV25-1
D gene: NA
J gene: TRBJ2-6

CDR3 protein: ASSGRQGYEQY
clone size: once
V gene: TRBV11-2
D gene: TRBD1
J gene: TRBJ2-7

CDR3 protein: ASSDDYGYT
clone size: NA
V gene: TRBV2
D gene: NA
J gene: TRBJ1-2

CDR3 protein: ATSTKRGEIGNTIY
clone size: NA
V gene: TRBV15
D gene: NA
J gene: TRBJ1-3

CDR3 protein: ASSPGTWGETQY
clone size: NA
V gene: TRBV27
D gene: NA
J gene: TRBJ2-5

CDR3 protein: ASSPIAYEQY
clone size: NA
V gene: TRBV6-6
D gene: NA
J gene: TRBJ2-7

CDR3 protein: ASTLGGGDLHEQF
clone size: NA
V gene: TRBV5-1
D gene: NA
J gene: TRBJ2-1

CDR3 protein: AISESTSGRGNEQF
clone size: NA
V gene: TRBV10-3
D gene: TRBD2
J gene: TRBJ2-1

CDR3 protein: ASSYASGGAYEQY
clone size: NA
V gene: TRBV6-5
D gene: TRBD2
J gene: TRBJ2-7

CDR3 protein: ASSITYSDTQY
clone size: NA
V gene: TRBV19
D gene: NA
J gene: TRBJ2-3

CDR3 protein: SAKGLNNEQF
clone size: NA
V gene: TRBV29-1
D gene: TRBD2
J gene: TRBJ2-1

CDR3 protein: ASSPGTANYGYT
clone size: NA
V gene: TRBV19
D gene: NA
J gene: TRBJ1-2

CDR3 protein: ASTSVGGLGNTIY
clone size: NA
V gene: TRBV28
D gene: NA
J gene: TRBJ1-3

CDR3 protein: ASSILAVGVQGTEAF
clone size: NA
V gene: TRBV19
D gene: NA
J gene: TRBJ1-1

CDR3 protein: ASTETQY
clone size: once
V gene: TRBV27
D gene: NA
J gene: TRBJ2-5

CDR3 protein: ASSTHRGMNTEAF
clone size: NA
V gene: TRBV28
D gene: NA
J gene: TRBJ1-1

CDR3 protein: ASSPGQGVSYGYT
clone size: NA
V gene: TRBV5-4
D gene: TRBD1
J gene: TRBJ1-2

CDR3 protein: ASSFGGKGNEQF
clone size: NA
V gene: TRBV5-1
D gene: NA
J gene: TRBJ2-1

CDR3 protein: ASSYSSRDYEQY
clone size: NA
V gene: TRBV6-5
D gene: NA
J gene: TRBJ2-7

CDR3 protein: ASSRSGELF
clone size: NA
V gene: TRBV6-1
D gene: NA
J gene: TRBJ2-2

CDR3 protein: ASRPSGISRYEQY
clone size: NA
V gene: TRBV7-2
D gene: TRBD2
J gene: TRBJ2-7

CDR3 protein: ASSLGSGGVPYEQY
clone size: NA
V gene: TRBV28
D gene: TRBD2
J gene: TRBJ2-7

CDR3 protein: ASSLSGKGTEGYT
clone size: NA
V gene: TRBV7-9
D gene: NA
J gene: TRBJ1-2

CDR3 protein: ASSYWGERTKNIQY
clone size: NA
V gene: TRBV6-6
D gene: NA
J gene: TRBJ2-4

CDR3 protein: ASSQGAQIYEQY
clone size: NA
V gene: TRBV7-9
D gene: NA
J gene: TRBJ2-7

CDR3 protein: ASSPRAQGHSYEQY
clone size: few
V gene: TRBV18
D gene: NA
J gene: TRBJ2-7

CDR3 protein: ASSLAPVYEQY
clone size: NA
V gene: TRBV7-9
D gene: NA
J gene: TRBJ2-7

CDR3 protein: AWSVGVFGLAGVGETQY
clone size: few
V gene: TRBV30
D gene: TRBD2
J gene: TRBJ2-5

CDR3 protein: ASSVGAGEISRAQY
clone size: once
V gene: TRBV9
D gene: NA
J gene: TRBJ2-3

CDR3 protein: ASSETGGYGYT
clone size: few
V gene: TRBV6-1
D gene: TRBD1
J gene: TRBJ1-2

CDR3 protein: ASSYRIGAPYEQY
clone size: once
V gene: TRBV6-6
D gene: NA
J gene: TRBJ2-7

CDR3 protein: ASSFGQGNTGELF
clone size: NA
V gene: TRBV5-1
D gene: NA
J gene: TRBJ2-2

CDR3 protein: ATSLGLDLLNEQF
clone size: once
V gene: TRBV15
D gene: TRBD2
J gene: TRBJ2-1

CDR3 protein: ASSFGDRKNSPLH
clone size: NA
V gene: TRBV28
D gene: NA
J gene: TRBJ1-6

CDR3 protein: ASSPTSSSETQY
clone size: few
V gene: TRBV18
D gene: TRBD2
J gene: TRBJ2-5

CDR3 protein: ASSFVGWGNEQF
clone size: NA
V gene: TRBV27
D gene: NA
J gene: TRBJ2-1

CDR3 protein: ASSEASGIGNTIY
clone size: NA
V gene: TRBV6-1
D gene: NA
J gene: TRBJ1-3

CDR3 protein: ASSNGRSTDTQY
clone size: NA
V gene: TRBV9
D gene: NA
J gene: TRBJ2-3